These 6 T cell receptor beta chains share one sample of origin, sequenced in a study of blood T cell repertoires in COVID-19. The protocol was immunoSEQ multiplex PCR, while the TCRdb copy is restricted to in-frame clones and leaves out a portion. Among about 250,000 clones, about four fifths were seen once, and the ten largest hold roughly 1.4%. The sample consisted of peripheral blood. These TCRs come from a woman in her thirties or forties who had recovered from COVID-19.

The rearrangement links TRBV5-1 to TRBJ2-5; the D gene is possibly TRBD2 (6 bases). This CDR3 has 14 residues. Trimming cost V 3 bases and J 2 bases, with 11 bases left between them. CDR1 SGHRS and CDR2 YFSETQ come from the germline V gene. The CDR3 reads CASSSGVRQETQYF. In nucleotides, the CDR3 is TGCGCCAGCAGCTCGGGAGTGAGACAAGAGACCCAGTACTTC.

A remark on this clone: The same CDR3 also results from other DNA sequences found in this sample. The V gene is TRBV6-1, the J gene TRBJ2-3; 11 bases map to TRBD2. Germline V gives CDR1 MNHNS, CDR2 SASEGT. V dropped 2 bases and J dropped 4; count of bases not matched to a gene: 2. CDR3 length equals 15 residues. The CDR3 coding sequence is TGTGCCAGCAGTGAACTAGCGGGGGGACCAGATACGCAGTATTTT. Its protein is CASSELAGGPDTQYF.

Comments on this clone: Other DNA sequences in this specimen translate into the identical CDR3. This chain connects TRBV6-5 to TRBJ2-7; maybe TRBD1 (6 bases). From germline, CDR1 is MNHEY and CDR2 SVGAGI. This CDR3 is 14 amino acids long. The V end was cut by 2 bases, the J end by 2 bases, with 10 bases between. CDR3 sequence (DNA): TGTGCCAGCAGTTACGGGGGCGGCGCCTACGAGCAGTACTTC. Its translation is CASSYGGGAYEQYF.

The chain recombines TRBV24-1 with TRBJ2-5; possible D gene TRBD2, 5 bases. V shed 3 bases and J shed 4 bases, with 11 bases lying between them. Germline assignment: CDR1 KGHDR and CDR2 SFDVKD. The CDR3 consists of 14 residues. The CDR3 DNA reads TGTGCCACCAGTGATCGGGGTTGGGGAGAGACCCAGTACTTC. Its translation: CATSDRGWGETQYF.

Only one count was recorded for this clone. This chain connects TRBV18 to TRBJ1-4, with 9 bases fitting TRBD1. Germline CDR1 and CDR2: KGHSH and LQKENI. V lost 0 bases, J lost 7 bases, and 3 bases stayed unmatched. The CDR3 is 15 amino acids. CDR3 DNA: TGTGCCAGCTCACCACCGGGACAGGGAGGTGAAAAACTGTTTTTT. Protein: CASSPPGQGGEKLFF.

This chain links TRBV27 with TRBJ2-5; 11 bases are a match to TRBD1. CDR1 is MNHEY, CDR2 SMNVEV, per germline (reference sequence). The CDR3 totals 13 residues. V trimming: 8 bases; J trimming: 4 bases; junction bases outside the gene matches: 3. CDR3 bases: TGTGCCAGCGGGACAGGGGGTTTAGAGACCCAGTACTTC. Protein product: CASGTGGLETQYF.